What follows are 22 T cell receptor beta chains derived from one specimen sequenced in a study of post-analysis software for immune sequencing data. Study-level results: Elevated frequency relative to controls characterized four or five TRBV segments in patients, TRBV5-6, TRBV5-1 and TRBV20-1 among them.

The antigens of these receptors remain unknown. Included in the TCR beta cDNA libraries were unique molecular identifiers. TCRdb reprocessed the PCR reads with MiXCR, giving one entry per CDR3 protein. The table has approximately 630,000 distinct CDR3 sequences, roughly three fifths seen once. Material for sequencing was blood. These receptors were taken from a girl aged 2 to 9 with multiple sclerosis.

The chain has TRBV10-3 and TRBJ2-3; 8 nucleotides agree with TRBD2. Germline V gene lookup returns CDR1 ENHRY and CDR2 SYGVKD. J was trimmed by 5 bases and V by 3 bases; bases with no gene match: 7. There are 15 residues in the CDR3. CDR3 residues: CAISDPAGGGDTQYF. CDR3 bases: TGTGCCATCAGTGATCCTGCGGGAGGCGGAGATACGCAGTATTTT.

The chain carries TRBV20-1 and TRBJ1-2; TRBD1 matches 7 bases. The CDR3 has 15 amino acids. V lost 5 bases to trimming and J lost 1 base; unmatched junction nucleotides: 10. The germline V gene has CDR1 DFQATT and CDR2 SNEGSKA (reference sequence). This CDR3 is CSAGGTGASNYGYTF. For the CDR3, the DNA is TGCAGTGCTGGGGGAACAGGGGCGAGTAACTATGGCTACACCTTC.

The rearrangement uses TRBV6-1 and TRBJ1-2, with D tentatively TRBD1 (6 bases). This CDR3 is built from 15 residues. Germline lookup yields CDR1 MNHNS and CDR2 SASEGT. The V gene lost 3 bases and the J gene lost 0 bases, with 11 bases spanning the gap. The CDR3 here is CASSDSDRANYGYTF. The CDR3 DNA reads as TGTGCCAGCAGTGATTCGGACAGAGCTAACTATGGCTACACCTTC.

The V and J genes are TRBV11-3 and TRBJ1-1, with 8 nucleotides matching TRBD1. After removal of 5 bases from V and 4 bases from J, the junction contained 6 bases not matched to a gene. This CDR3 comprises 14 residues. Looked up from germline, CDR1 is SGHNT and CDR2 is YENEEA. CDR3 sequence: CASSLPGGVTEAFF. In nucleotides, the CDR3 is TGTGCCAGCAGCCTCCCAGGGGGCGTCACTGAAGCTTTCTTT. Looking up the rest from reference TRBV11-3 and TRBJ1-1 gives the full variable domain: EAGVVQSPRYKIIEKKQPVAFWCNPISGHNTLYWYLQNLGQGPELLIRYENEEAVDDSQLPKDRFSAERLKGVDSTLKIQPAELGDSAVYLCASSLPGGVTEAFFGQGTRLTVV.

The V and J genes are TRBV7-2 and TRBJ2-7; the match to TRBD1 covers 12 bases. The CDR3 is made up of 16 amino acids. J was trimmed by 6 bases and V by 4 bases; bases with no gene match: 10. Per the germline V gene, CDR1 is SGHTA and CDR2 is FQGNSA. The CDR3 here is CASSSSWGTGGLEQYF. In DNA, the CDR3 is TGTGCCAGCAGCTCATCCTGGGGGACAGGGGGCCTCGAGCAGTACTTC.

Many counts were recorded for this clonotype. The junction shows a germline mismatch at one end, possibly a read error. CDR3 protein: CASSFGEETQYF. The CDR3 bases are TGTGCCAGCAGTTTCGGGGAGGAGACCCAGTACTTC. This chain connects TRBV5-1 to TRBJ2-5; tentatively, D is TRBD2 (5 bases). CDR1 SGHRS and CDR2 YFSETQ come from the germline V gene. The CDR3 has 12 residues.

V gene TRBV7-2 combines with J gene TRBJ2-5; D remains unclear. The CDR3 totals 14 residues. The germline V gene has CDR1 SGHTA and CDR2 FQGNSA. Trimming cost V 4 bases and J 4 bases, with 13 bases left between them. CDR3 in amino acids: CASSSKWVGETQYF. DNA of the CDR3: TGTGCCAGCAGCTCAAAGTGGGTAGGAGAGACCCAGTACTTC.

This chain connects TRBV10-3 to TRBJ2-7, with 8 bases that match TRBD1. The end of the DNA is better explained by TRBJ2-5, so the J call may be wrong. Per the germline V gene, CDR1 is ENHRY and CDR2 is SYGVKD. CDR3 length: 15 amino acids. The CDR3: CAISTGTGGRKTQYF. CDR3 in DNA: TGTGCCATCAGCACCGGGACAGGAGGTAGAAAGACCCAGTACTTC.

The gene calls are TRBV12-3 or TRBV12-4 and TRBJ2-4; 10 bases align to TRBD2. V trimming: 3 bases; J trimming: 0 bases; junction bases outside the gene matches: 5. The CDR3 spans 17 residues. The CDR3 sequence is CASSFRLAGLAKNIQYF. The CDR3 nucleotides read TGTGCCAGCAGTTTCAGACTAGCGGGTTTAGCCAAAAACATTCAGTACTTC.

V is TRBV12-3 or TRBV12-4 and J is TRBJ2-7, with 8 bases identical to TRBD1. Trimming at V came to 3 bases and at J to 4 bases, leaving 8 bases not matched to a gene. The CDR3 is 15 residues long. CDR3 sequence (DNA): TGTGCCAGCAGTTTCGTCGCAGGGGGCGGATACGAGCAGTACTTC. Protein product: CASSFVAGGGYEQYF.

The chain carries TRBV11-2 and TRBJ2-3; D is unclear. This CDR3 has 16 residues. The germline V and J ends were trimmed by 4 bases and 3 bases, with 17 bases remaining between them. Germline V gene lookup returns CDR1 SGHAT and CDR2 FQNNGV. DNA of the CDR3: TGTGCCAGCAGCTCACTCCCGGGCGAAGGGACAGATACGCAGTATTTT. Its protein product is CASSSLPGEGTDTQYF.

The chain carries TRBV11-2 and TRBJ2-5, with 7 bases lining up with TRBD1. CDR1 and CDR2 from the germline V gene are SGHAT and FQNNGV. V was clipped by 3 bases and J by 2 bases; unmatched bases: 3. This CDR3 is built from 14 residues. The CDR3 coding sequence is TGTGCCAGCAGCTTGAGGGGGCGGCAAGAGACCCAGTACTTC. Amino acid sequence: CASSLRGRQETQYF.

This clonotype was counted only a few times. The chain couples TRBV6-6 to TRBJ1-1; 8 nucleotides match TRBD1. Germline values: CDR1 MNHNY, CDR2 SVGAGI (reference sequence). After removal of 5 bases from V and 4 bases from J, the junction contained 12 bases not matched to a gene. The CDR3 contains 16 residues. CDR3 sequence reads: CASSTNPQGASTEAFF. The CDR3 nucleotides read TGTGCCAGCAGTACCAATCCGCAGGGGGCGAGCACTGAAGCTTTCTTT.

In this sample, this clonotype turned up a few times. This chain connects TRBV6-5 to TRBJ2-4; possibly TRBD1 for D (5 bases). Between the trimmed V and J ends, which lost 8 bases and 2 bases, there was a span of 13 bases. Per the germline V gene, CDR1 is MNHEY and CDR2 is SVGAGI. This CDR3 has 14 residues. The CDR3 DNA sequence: TGTGCCAGCTGGACACCCGGTTCCAAAAACATTCAGTACTTC. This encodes CASWTPGSKNIQYF.

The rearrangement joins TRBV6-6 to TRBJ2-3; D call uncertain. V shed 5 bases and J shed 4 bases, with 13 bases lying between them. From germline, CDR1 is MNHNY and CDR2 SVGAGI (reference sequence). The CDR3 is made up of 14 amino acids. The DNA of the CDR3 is TGTGCCAGCAGTGGTGGGAAGGGCCCAGATACGCAGTATTTT. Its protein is CASSGGKGPDTQYF.

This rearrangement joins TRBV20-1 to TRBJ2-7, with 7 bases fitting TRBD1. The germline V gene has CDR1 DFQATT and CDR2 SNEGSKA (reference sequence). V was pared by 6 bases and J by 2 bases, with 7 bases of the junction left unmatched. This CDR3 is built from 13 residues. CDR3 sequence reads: CSAAGTATYEQYF. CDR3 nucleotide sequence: TGCAGTGCAGCCGGGACAGCAACCTACGAGCAGTACTTC.

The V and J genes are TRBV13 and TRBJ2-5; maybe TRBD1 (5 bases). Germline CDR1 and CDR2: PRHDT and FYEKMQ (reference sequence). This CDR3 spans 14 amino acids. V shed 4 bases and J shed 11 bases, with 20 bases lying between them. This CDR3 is CASSSPGNGNEQYF. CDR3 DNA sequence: TGTGCCAGCAGCTCCCCAGGGAATGGCAATGAGCAGTACTTC.

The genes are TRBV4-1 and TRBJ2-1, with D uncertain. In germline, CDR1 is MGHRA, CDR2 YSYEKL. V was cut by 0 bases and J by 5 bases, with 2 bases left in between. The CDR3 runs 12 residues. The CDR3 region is CASSQENNEQFF. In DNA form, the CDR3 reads TGCGCCAGCAGCCAAGAAAACAATGAGCAGTTCTTC.

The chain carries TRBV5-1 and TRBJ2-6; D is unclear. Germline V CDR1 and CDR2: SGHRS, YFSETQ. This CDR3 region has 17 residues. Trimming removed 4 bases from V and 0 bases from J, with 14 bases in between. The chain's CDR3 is CASSASSALSGANVLTF. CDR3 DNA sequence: TGCGCCAGCAGCGCCTCCTCGGCTCTCTCTGGGGCCAACGTCCTGACTTTC. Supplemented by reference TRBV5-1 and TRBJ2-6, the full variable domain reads KAGVTQTPRYLIKTRGQQVTLSCSPISGHRSVSWYQQTPGQGLQFLFEYFSETQRNKGNFPGRFSGRQFSNSRSEMNVSTLELGDSALYLCASSASSALSGANVLTFGAGSRLTVL.

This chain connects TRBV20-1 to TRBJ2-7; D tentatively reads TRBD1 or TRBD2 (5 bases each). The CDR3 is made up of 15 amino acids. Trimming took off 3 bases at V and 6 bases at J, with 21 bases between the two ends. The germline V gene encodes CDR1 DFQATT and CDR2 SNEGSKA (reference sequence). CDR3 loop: CSARGDGSQKGEQYF. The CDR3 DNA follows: TGCAGTGCTAGGGGGGACGGCTCCCAAAAGGGCGAGCAGTACTTC.

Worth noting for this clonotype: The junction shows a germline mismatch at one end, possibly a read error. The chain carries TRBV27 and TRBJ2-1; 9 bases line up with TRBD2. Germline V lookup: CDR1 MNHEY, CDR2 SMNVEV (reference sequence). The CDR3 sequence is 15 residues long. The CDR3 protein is CASSFGSGSANGQFF. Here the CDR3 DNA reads TGTGCCAGCAGTTTTGGTAGCGGGAGTGCTAATGGGCAGTTCTTC.

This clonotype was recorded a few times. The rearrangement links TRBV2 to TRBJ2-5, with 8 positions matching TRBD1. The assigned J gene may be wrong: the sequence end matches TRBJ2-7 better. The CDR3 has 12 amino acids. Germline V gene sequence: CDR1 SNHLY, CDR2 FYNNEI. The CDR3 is CASGADRAEQYF. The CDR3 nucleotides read TGTGCCAGCGGTGCGGACAGGGCCGAGCAGTACTTC.